This TCR beta chain stems from a study of blood T cell repertoires in COVID-19. Trimming took off 2 bases at V and 0 bases at J, with 12 bases between the two ends. Germline lookup yields CDR1 SGHNT and CDR2 YYREEE (reference sequence). The CDR3 consists of 16 residues. Study processing details: By means of reference gene primer amplification, nucleated cell counts were estimated. Only in-frame clones appear in the TCRdb table, and some are missing; sequencing was by immunoSEQ multiplex PCR. Clone size and V and J calls were adopted from that table, with D and trimming inferred from the DNA. The sample holds some 160,000 clones, around nine tenths seen once.

J is TRBJ1-3 and V is TRBV5-4, with D hard to call. The sequenced sample was peripheral blood. The sequence was collected from a woman older than 75 with COVID-19, enrolled during active disease. CDR3 sequence: CASSFTRPRSGNTIYF. For the CDR3, the DNA is TGTGCCAGCAGCTTTACCAGGCCCCGCTCTGGAAACACCATATATTTT.